Shown below are 25 T cell receptor beta chains from a single sample sequenced in a study of breast tumors, draining lymph nodes, adjacent tissues. One entry per CDR3 protein results from TCRdb running MiXCR on the multiplex PCR reads. The sample shows 83,000 or so distinct CDR3 sequences, 15% to 20% of them seen only once. Samples came from axillary lymph nodes draining the breast cancer. The sequenced sample was axillary lymph node tissue. These receptors originate from a female donor with breast cancer. Some clones in this sample may be carry-over from other donors' samples.

A note on this clonotype: The junction and the germline gene differ at one end; a read error may be behind it. The rearrangement uses TRBV6-5 and TRBJ2-3, with 15 bases matching TRBD2. CDR1 is MNHEY, CDR2 SVGAGI, per germline. The CDR3 totals 19 residues. The CDR3 sequence is CASSYSAWTSGRDTDTQCF. The CDR3 region has the DNA TGTGCCAGCAGTTACTCTGCTTGGACTAGCGGGAGGGACACAGATACGCAGTGCTTT.

This clonotype has ten or more counts. An end of the junction does not agree with germline; a read error may underlie this. The genes are TRBV20-1 and TRBJ1-5; D gene ambiguous. Germline CDR1 reads DFQATT; CDR2 reads SNEGSKA (reference sequence). The CDR3 contains 13 residues. CDR3 region: CSARGLRNQPQHF. The CDR3 DNA reads TGCAGTGCGAGAGGCCTGCGCAATCAGCCCCAGCATTTT.

This clonotype was counted ten times or more. V and J are TRBV4-3 and TRBJ2-5; 7 bases agree with TRBD2. The CDR3 has 15 residues. Germline trimming cut 3 bases from V and 2 bases from J; bases unmatched to any gene: 6. Germline values: CDR1 LGHNA, CDR2 YSLEER. CDR3 bases: TGCGCCAGCAGCCAGGGAACTAGCGATCAAGAGACCCAGTACTTC. Its translation: CASSQGTSDQETQYF.

This clonotype was found many times. The chain has TRBV12-3 or TRBV12-4 and TRBJ1-3; possible D gene TRBD1, 6 bases. Trimming cost V 2 bases and J 2 bases, with 16 bases left between them. The CDR3 runs 17 residues. This chain's CDR3 is CASSLPQGHPTGNTIYF. The CDR3 DNA reads as TGTGCCAGCAGTTTACCCCAGGGACATCCTACTGGAAACACCATATATTTT.

Comment on this clonotype: This may be a read error, as it is one base from a much larger clone. The CDR3 region is CASSEYGGGFSYEQYF. The CDR3 DNA sequence: TGTGCCAGCAGTGAATACGGAGGGGGCTTTTCCTACGAGCAGTACTTC. The J gene is TRBJ2-7, the V gene TRBV6-1; perhaps TRBD1 as D (7 bases). Germline loops: CDR1 MNHNS, CDR2 SASEGT. Trimming removed 2 bases from V and 1 base from J, with 15 bases in between. The CDR3 loop spans 16 amino acids.

In its sample, this clonotype was seen many times. The chain has TRBV7-9 and TRBJ2-3, with D maybe TRBD2 (6 bases). Trimming left V 4 bases short and J 5 bases short, with 13 bases between. The germline V gene has CDR1 SEHNR and CDR2 FQNEAQ (reference sequence). This CDR3 has 14 residues. CDR3 loop: CASSYTGAVDTQYF. CDR3 bases: TGTGCCAGCAGCTACACGGGAGCCGTAGATACGCAGTATTTT. Full variable domain (rest looked up from reference TRBV7-9 and TRBJ2-3): DTGVSQNPRHKITKRGQNVTFRCDPISEHNRLYWYRQTLGQGPEFLTYFQNEAQLEKSRLLSDRFSAERPKGSFSTLEIQRTEQGDSAMYLCASSYTGAVDTQYFGPGTRLTVL.

In its sample, this clonotype was seen many times. This chain joins TRBV25-1 and TRBJ2-2; TRBD2 is a possible D gene (5 bases). The CDR3 is 15 residues long. Germline loops: CDR1 MGHDK, CDR2 SYGVNS. V gave up 4 bases and J gave up 4 bases, with 13 bases separating them. As DNA, the CDR3 is TGTGCCAGCAGTGGGACTGCGAGCGGCACCGGGGAGCTGTTTTTT. Its translation is CASSGTASGTGELFF.

Comments on this clonotype: Just one base apart from a much larger clone, this may be a read error. The missing conserved phenylalanine or tryptophan at the end of this CDR3 makes a read error likely. The chain combines TRBV6-9 with TRBJ1-2; TRBD1 matches 7 bases. The CDR3 runs to 14 residues. Germline CDR1 MNHGY, CDR2 SVAAGI. The junction had 4 bases not matched to a gene; V was cut back by 3 bases and J by 3 bases. CDR3 nucleotide sequence: TGTGCCAGCAGTTACAGGGGGTACGACTATGGCTACACCGTC. Translation gives CASSYRGYDYGYTV.

This clonotype was detected many times. The V call is TRBV11-2, the J call TRBJ2-1; TRBD2 aligns across 13 bases. The CDR3 totals 16 residues. CDR1 and CDR2 from the germline V gene are SGHAT and FQNNGV. The J segment lost 6 bases and the V segment lost 3 bases, leaving 5 bases of the junction unmatched. CDR3 sequence: CASSFRTSGSRNEQFF. For the CDR3, the DNA is TGTGCCAGCAGCTTCCGGACTAGCGGGAGTCGCAATGAGCAGTTCTTC.

This clonotype was counted many times. The chain carries TRBV13 and TRBJ2-1, with 12 bases aligning to TRBD2. The germline V gene has CDR1 PRHDT and CDR2 FYEKMQ (reference sequence). V lost 5 bases, J lost 8 bases, and 7 bases stayed unmatched. The CDR3 covers 15 residues. The CDR3 reads CASSGQGLAGDEQFF. The CDR3 nucleotides are TGTGCCAGCAGCGGACAGGGACTAGCGGGCGATGAGCAGTTCTTC.

Of note for this clonotype: At one end the junction does not follow the germline gene, possibly because of a read error. The gene calls are TRBV20-1 and TRBJ2-4; 7 bases align to TRBD1. The length of the CDR3 is 13 residues. From germline, CDR1 is DFQATT and CDR2 SNEGSKA (reference sequence). This CDR3 reads CSAWTGSINIQNF. As DNA, the CDR3 is TGCAGTGCATGGACAGGTTCTATAAACATTCAGAACTTC.

Many counts were recorded for this clonotype. This chain links TRBV7-3 with TRBJ2-3, with 9 bases matching TRBD1. The CDR3 has 15 residues. Trimming cost V 2 bases and J 2 bases; bases outside gene matches: 2. The germline gives CDR1 SGHTA, CDR2 FQGTGA. The CDR3 loop reads CASSLWDRVTDTQYF. As DNA, the CDR3 is TGTGCCAGCAGCTTATGGGACAGGGTCACAGATACGCAGTATTTT.

The rearrangement links TRBV6-2 or TRBV6-3 to TRBJ2-3, with unresolved D. The CDR3 extends over 14 amino acids. Germline V lookup: CDR1 MNHEY, CDR2 SVGEGT. Trimming shortened V by 5 bases and J by 4 bases, and 13 bases separated the two germline ends. CDR3 sequence (DNA): TGTGCCAGCAGTCGCGCGCCTCCCCCAGATACGCAGTATTTT. Amino acids: CASSRAPPPDTQYF.

This clonotype was counted ten times or more. The chain joins TRBV6-5 to TRBJ2-3; D perhaps matches TRBD1 (5 bases). V shed 6 bases and J shed 0 bases, with 16 bases lying between them. Germline assignment: CDR1 MNHEY and CDR2 SVGAGI. This CDR3 comprises 16 residues. For the CDR3, the DNA is TGTGCCAGCAGCTTACTCGGTCAGGGCAGCACAGATACGCAGTATTTT. Translation: CASSLLGQGSTDTQYF.

This clonotype came up many times. The chain is built from TRBV5-1 and TRBJ1-6; 10 nucleotides align to TRBD1. The CDR3 has 15 amino acids. Germline-derived CDR1 and CDR2 are SGHRS and YFSETQ. J lost 10 bases, V lost 4 bases, and 8 bases had no gene match. This chain's CDR3 is CASSVSGTGASPLHF. As DNA, the CDR3 is TGCGCCAGCAGCGTGTCCGGGACAGGGGCCTCACCCCTCCACTTT.

As regards this clonotype: With a much larger clone just one base away, this may be a read error. The V gene is TRBV20-1, the J gene TRBJ1-2; D is unresolved. The CDR3 is made up of 16 amino acids. Germline V CDR1 and CDR2: DFQATT, SNEGSKA (reference sequence). The CDR3 sequence is CSAKRRELGGNYSYTF. The CDR3 DNA reads TGCAGTGCCAAACGAAGGGAACTGGGCGGAAACTATAGCTACACCTTC.

The V gene is TRBV9, the J gene TRBJ2-3; D is unresolved. CDR1 is SGDLS, CDR2 YYNGEE, per germline. V lost 2 bases to trimming and J lost 1 base, with 11 bases between them. The CDR3 totals 15 residues. This chain's CDR3 is CASSVAPGGTDTQYF. The CDR3, as DNA: TGTGCCAGCAGCGTGGCCCCCGGAGGCACAGATACGCAGTATTTT.

This clonotype was observed at least ten times. The chain couples TRBV19 to TRBJ2-7; D remains unclear. This CDR3 region has 13 residues. V lost 10 bases to trimming and J lost 2 bases, with 15 bases between them. Germline loops: CDR1 LNHDA, CDR2 SQIVND (reference sequence). The CDR3 nucleotides are TGTGCCACCTCCTGGTCCGAGACCTACGAGCAGTACTTC. This encodes CATSWSETYEQYF. Supplemented by reference TRBV19 and TRBJ2-7, the full variable domain reads DGGITQSPKYLFRKEGQNVTLSCEQNLNHDAMYWYRQDPGQGLRLIYYSQIVNDFQKGDIAEGYSVSREKKESFPLTVTSAQKNPTAFYLCATSWSETYEQYFGPGTRLTVT.

In its sample, this clonotype was seen many times. The CDR3 spells CASRTGTTEQYF. In nucleotides, the CDR3 is TGTGCCAGCAGAACCGGGACGACCGAGCAGTACTTC. This chain uses TRBV6-5 with TRBJ2-7, with D possibly called TRBD1 or TRBD2 (5 bases each). This CDR3 region has 12 residues. Germline values: CDR1 MNHEY, CDR2 SVGAGI. Trimming stripped 6 bases from V and 6 bases from J, with 12 bases between.

The V and J genes are TRBV5-8 and TRBJ2-3; D is possibly TRBD1 or TRBD2 (7 bases each). V was shortened by 6 bases and J by 3 bases, with 32 bases between the two germline ends. The CDR3 is 20 amino acids. Looked up from germline, CDR1 is SGHTS and CDR2 is YDEGEE. The CDR3 region is CASTLERGLRQAGVTDTQYF. The CDR3 nucleotides read TGTGCCAGCACCTTAGAGAGGGGGCTCCGTCAGGCGGGAGTGACAGATACGCAGTATTTT.

To note about this clonotype: A read error may be the cause here, since a much bigger clone is one base away. This rearrangement joins TRBV7-2 to TRBJ2-5; D ambiguous. The CDR3 has 13 amino acids. Germline CDR1 is SGHTA and CDR2 is FQGNSA. The CDR3 protein is CASSLPDQGTQYF. Written as DNA, the CDR3 is TGTGCCAGCAGCTTACCAGACCAAGGGACCCAGTACTTC.

The chain links TRBV14 to TRBJ1-3; maybe TRBD1 (5 bases). The CDR3 sequence is 13 residues long. The V end was cut by 2 bases, the J end by 3 bases, with 5 bases between. Germline CDR1 and CDR2: SGHDN and FVKESK. CDR3 nucleotide sequence: TGTGCCAGCAGCCAAACAGGTGGAAACACCATATATTTT. Its protein is CASSQTGGNTIYF.

To note about this clonotype: A much larger clone sits a single nucleotide away, making a read error possible. The rearrangement uses TRBV6-2 or TRBV6-3 and TRBJ2-1; 11 bases line up with TRBD2. The V segment lost 4 bases and the J segment 12 bases; nucleotides outside the gene matches: 8. The CDR3 loop spans 14 amino acids. Germline CDR1 is MNHEY and CDR2 is SVGEGT. CDR3 protein: CASSSSSGGGAQFF. As DNA, the CDR3 is TGTGCCAGCAGTTCGAGTAGCGGGGGGGGGGCGCAGTTCTTC.

In the case of this clonotype: Given a much more abundant clone one base away, this may be a read error. Because it lacks the conserved phenylalanine or tryptophan at the end, this CDR3 is likely a read error. The chain carries TRBV5-4 and TRBJ1-2; 7 bases are a match to TRBD1. V was pared by 2 bases and J by 4 bases, with 5 bases of the junction left unmatched. This CDR3 spans 14 amino acids. CDR1 and CDR2 (germline): SGHNT, YYREEE (reference sequence). This chain's CDR3 is CASSFAGQTYGYTI. Here the CDR3 DNA reads TGTGCCAGCAGCTTTGCGGGACAGACCTATGGCTACACCATC.

This clonotype was seen ten or more times. The rearrangement links TRBV7-9 to TRBJ2-7, with 7 bases matching TRBD2. This CDR3 spans 13 amino acids. V shed 5 bases, J shed 5 bases, and the junction held 6 bases outside the gene matches. CDR1 is SEHNR and CDR2 is FQNEAQ in the germline V gene (reference sequence). The CDR3 reads CASSQRLAHEQYF. CDR3 in DNA: TGTGCCAGCAGCCAAAGACTAGCCCACGAGCAGTACTTC.